One and the same sample provided the 8 T cell receptor beta chains below, sequenced in a study of cytomegalovirus exposure and HLA in healthy donors. The PCR made use of 60 Vbeta and 13 Jbeta primers. Sequencing used immunoSEQ multiplex PCR; TCRdb keeps in-frame clones, though not all of them. The sample lists under 150,000 clones, 82% seen once, with less than 10% in the top ten. The sample was PBMCs. These receptors all stem from a woman between 45 and 60 years old in good health and CMV-seropositive.

The chain is built from TRBV29-1 and TRBJ1-5; TRBD1 agrees at 10 bases. The CDR3 consists of 14 residues. CDR1 is SQVTM, CDR2 ANQGSEA, per germline. Losses at the gene ends were 6 bases for V and 5 bases for J; bases not matched to a gene: 7. Here the CDR3 DNA reads TGCAGCGTGCGGGACAGGGGTTTCGATCAGCCCCAGCATTTT. This translates into CSVRDRGFDQPQHF.

This sequence joins TRBV10-1 and TRBJ2-1; perhaps TRBD1 as D (6 bases). Germline V gives CDR1 WNHNN, CDR2 SYGVQD (reference sequence). CDR3 length: 15 amino acids. V was cut by 8 bases and J by 3 bases, with 17 bases left in between. The CDR3 nucleotides read TGCGCCAGCTCCGGGACACCTTTTAGCTACAATGAGCAGTTCTTC. Residues: CASSGTPFSYNEQFF.

In its sample, this clone was seen a few times. The chain links TRBV9 to TRBJ1-2; 7 bases match TRBD1. Unmatched junction bases numbered 9, after V lost 0 bases and J lost 4 bases. Germline CDR1 SGDLS, CDR2 YYNGEE. The CDR3 contains 16 residues. The CDR3 nucleotides read TGTGCCAGCAGCGTAGGCCCCAGGGGGGATGGCTATGGCTACACCTTC. This translates into CASSVGPRGDGYGYTF.

The rearrangement joins TRBV7-3 to TRBJ2-7, with D hard to call. With 0 bases removed from V and 2 bases from J, the gap between germline ends came to 11 bases. Germline values: CDR1 SGHTA, CDR2 FQGTGA. The CDR3 is 15 residues long. CDR3 nucleotide sequence: TGTGCCAGCAGCTTAACTGGCTCCGAACCCTACGAGCAGTACTTC. It translates to CASSLTGSEPYEQYF.

The chain employs TRBV28 and TRBJ2-3; 8 bases match TRBD2. Per the germline V gene, CDR1 is MDHEN and CDR2 is SYDVKM. The ends lost 8 bases at V and 11 bases at J; junction bases unmatched: 3. This CDR3 comprises 10 residues. The chain's CDR3 is CASGAGGQYF. CDR3 in DNA: TGTGCCAGCGGGGCGGGAGGGCAGTATTTT.

This clone occurred a few times. The chain uses TRBV4-1 and TRBJ2-7; D ambiguous. The CDR3 totals 15 residues. Per germline, CDR1 MGHRA and CDR2 YSYEKL. V lost 1 base and J lost 6, with 16 bases in between. CDR3 DNA: TGCGCCAGCAGCCAAGGGGCTGCTTTTTTTGGCGAGCAGTACTTC. Residues: CASSQGAAFFGEQYF.

The chain links TRBV6-5 to TRBJ2-7; 9 nucleotides match TRBD1. V was clipped by 4 bases and J by 1 base; unmatched bases: 2. The V gene's germline CDR1 is MNHEY and CDR2 SVGAGI. This CDR3 comprises 14 residues. This CDR3 reads CASSSGTGSYEQYF. The CDR3 nucleotides read TGTGCCAGCAGTTCCGGGACAGGGTCCTACGAGCAGTACTTC.

This chain connects TRBV5-1 to TRBJ2-3, with 11 bases that match TRBD2. V lost 0 bases, J lost 4 bases, and 10 bases stayed unmatched. The CDR3 is 18 amino acids. Germline assignment: CDR1 SGHRS and CDR2 YFSETQ. CDR3 amino acids: CASSLGPLAGGSADTQYF. CDR3 DNA: TGCGCCAGCAGCTTGGGGCCCCTAGCGGGAGGAAGTGCAGATACGCAGTATTTT. The full variable domain, in which reference TRBV5-1 and TRBJ2-3 provide the parts outside the CDR3, is KAGVTQTPRYLIKTRGQQVTLSCSPISGHRSVSWYQQTPGQGLQFLFEYFSETQRNKGNFPGRFSGRQFSNSRSEMNVSTLELGDSALYLCASSLGPLAGGSADTQYFGPGTRLTVL.